This TCR beta chain was recovered during a study of PD-1 blockade in classical Hodgkin lymphoma. Overall study findings and caveats: Diversity in CD4+ TCRs, unlike that measured in CD8+ TCRs, had risen significantly by C4D1. Exclusion was the outcome for patients who began nivolumab under 1 year after ASCT. A reduction in baseline TCR diversity was reportedly seen in newly diagnosed patients relative to healthy donors. Newly diagnosed and completely responding patients shared comparable baseline diversity.

Profiling relied on immunoSEQ multiplex PCR, and the TCRdb table lists in-frame clones only, not all of them. The sample consists of some 25,000 clones, approximately 80% of them appearing once. Concerning this clone: What it binds is unknown.

After autologous stem cell transplantation all patients relapsed, and prior brentuximab vedotin exposure differed between cohorts. The material sequenced was peripheral blood mononuclear cells (PBMCs), taken at baseline. This TCR was sampled from a human donor with classical Hodgkin lymphoma.

The CDR3 here is CASSRDSHTGELFF. The CDR3 region has the DNA TGTGCCAGCAGCCGCGACAGTCACACCGGGGAGCTGTTTTTT. V and J are TRBV7-2 and TRBJ2-2; D possibly corresponds to TRBD1 (5 bases). CDR1 SGHTA and CDR2 FQGNSA come from the germline V gene. The CDR3 has 14 amino acids. Trimming pared 5 bases from V and 3 bases from J, leaving 10 bases between.